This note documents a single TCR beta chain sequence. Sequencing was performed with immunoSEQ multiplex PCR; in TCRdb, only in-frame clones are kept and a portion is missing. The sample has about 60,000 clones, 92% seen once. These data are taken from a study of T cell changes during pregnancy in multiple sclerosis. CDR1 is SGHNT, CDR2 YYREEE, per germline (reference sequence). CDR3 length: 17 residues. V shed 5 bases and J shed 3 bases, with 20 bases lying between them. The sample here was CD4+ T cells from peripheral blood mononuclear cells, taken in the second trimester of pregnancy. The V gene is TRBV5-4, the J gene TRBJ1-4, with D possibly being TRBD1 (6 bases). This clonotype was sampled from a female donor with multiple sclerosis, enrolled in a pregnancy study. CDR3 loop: CASRLTLSQGSNEKLFF. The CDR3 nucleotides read TGTGCCAGCAGATTGACACTCTCACAGGGTTCTAATGAAAAACTGTTTTTT.